Presented here are 5 T cell receptor beta chains from one specimen sequenced in a study of vaccination and CD4 T cells after COVID-19. No antigen is known for these receptors. This sample's treatment: approximately nine-day PBMC culture with coronavirus spike peptide pools or control peptides (ViraFEST assay). Scientists ran DNA taken from cultured CD4+ T cells through the Oncomine TCR Beta short-read assay for sequencing. MiXCR, run by TCRdb on the PCR reads, gives a single entry per CDR3 protein. Of under 25,000 distinct CDR3 sequences in the sample, 23% were seen once. What was sequenced was cultured CD4+ T cells from blood. These receptors were taken from a human donor with COVID-19.

This clonotype has only a few counts. The V and J genes are TRBV20-1 and TRBJ1-6; TRBD1 matches at 7 bases. The CDR3 runs to 14 residues. CDR1 DFQATT and CDR2 SNEGSKA come from the germline V gene (reference sequence). Trimming at V came to 7 bases and at J to 5 bases, leaving 8 bases not matched to a gene. CDR3 in amino acids: CSGRRGPDNSPLHF. The DNA of the CDR3 is TGCAGTGGACGTAGGGGGCCCGATAATTCACCCCTCCACTTT.

The CDR3 DNA follows: TGCGCCAGCAACATTCCGGGACAGGGCTATGGCTACACCTTC. It encodes CASNIPGQGYGYTF. This chain connects TRBV5-1 to TRBJ1-2; TRBD1 matches at 9 bases. The CDR3 is 14 residues long. Germline-derived CDR1 and CDR2 are SGHRS and YFSETQ. The J segment lost 4 bases and the V segment lost 6 bases, leaving 7 bases of the junction unmatched.

This clonotype has a handful of counts. The chain recombines TRBV21-1 with TRBJ2-3; the D segment call TRBD1 is taken from the table without a DNA check. TRBV21-1 constitutes a pseudogene. The CDR3 spans 17 residues. CDR3 in DNA: TGTGCCAGCAGCACCTCCGGGACCCCTCATGCCGCAGATACGCAGTATTTT. Encoded protein: CASSTSGTPHAADTQYF.

This chain connects TRBV20-1 to TRBJ2-1; TRBD2 matches at 7 bases. In germline, CDR1 is DFQATT, CDR2 SNEGSKA (reference sequence). The length of the CDR3 is 16 residues. V gave up 0 bases and J gave up 7 bases; unmatched junction bases: 12. As DNA, the CDR3 is TGCAGTGCTAGAGAGGCAAGCGGGGCGGGTTTGAATGAGCAGTTCTTC. Amino acids: CSAREASGAGLNEQFF.

The chain has TRBV7-9 and TRBJ2-3, with 8 bases matching TRBD2. J gave up 6 bases and V 5 bases, and 1 base lay outside the gene matches. This CDR3 region has 12 residues. The germline V gene has CDR1 SEHNR and CDR2 FQNEAQ (reference sequence). This chain's CDR3 is CASSRGGDTQYF. In nucleotides, the CDR3 is TGTGCCAGCAGCCGCGGGGGGGATACGCAGTATTTT.